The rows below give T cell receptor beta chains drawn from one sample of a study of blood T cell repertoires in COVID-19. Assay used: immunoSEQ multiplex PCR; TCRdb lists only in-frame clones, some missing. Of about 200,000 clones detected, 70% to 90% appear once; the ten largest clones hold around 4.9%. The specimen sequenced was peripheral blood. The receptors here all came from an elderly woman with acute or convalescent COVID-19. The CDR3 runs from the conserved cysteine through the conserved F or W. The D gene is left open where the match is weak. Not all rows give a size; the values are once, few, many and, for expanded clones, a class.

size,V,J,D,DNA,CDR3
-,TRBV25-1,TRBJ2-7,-,TGTGCCAGCAGTGGGGGGGGCAGAACCTACGAGCAGTACTTC,CASSGGGRTYEQYF
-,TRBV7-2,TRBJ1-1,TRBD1,TGTGCCAGCAGCTTAGGACCGGACAGGGGAGCTTTCTTT,CASSLGPDRGAFF
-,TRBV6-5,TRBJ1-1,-,TGTGCCAGCAGTTACTCGTTGGCAGGGGACACTGAAGCTTTCTTT,CASSYSLAGDTEAFF
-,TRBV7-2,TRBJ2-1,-,TGTGCCAGCAGCTTAAACAGGTACAATGAGCAGTTCTTC,CASSLNRYNEQFF
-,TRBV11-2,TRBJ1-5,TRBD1,TGTGCCAGCAGAACATCCCGGGACAGGGCTTCAAATCAGCCCCAGCATTTT,CASRTSRDRASNQPQHF
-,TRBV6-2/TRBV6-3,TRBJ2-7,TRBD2,TGTGCCAGCAGTTACTCCAGGGGACTAGCTCCCTACGAGCAGTACTTC,CASSYSRGLAPYEQYF
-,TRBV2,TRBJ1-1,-,TGTGCCAGCAGTGCTGACACTGAAGCTTTCTTT,CASSADTEAFF
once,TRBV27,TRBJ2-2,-,TGTGCCAGCAGTGTTTTGCAGGGGACCGGGGAGCTGTTTTTT,CASSVLQGTGELFF
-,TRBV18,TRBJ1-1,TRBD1,TGTGCCAGCTCAATACTAGGACAGGTTTTTCTCCCCGGCACTGAAGCTTTCTTT,CASSILGQVFLPGTEAFF
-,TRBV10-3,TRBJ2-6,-,TGTGCCATCAGTCCCACAGCCTCTGGGGCCAACGTCCTGACTTTC,CAISPTASGANVLTF
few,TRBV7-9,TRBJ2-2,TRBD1,TGTGCCAGCAGCTTGCCTCCGGGACAGGTTCCGGTCGGGGAGCTGTTTTTT,CASSLPPGQVPVGELFF
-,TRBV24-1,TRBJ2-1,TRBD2,TGTGCCACCAGTGATTTGACTAGCGGGAGTAGGAATGAGCAGTTCTTC,CATSDLTSGSRNEQFF
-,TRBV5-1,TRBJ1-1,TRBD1,TGCGCCAGCAGCTGGGACAGAACGAACACTGAAGCTTTCTTT,CASSWDRTNTEAFF
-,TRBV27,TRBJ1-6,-,TGTGCCAGCAGTACTCTGGTACAGGCAACGAATTCACCCCTCCACTTT,CASSTLVQATNSPLHF
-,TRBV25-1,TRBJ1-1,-,TGTGCCAGCAGTGTCCAGGGGAACACTGAAGCTTTCTTT,CASSVQGNTEAFF
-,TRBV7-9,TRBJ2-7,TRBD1,TGTGCCAGCAGCTTAACCGGGACAGGGCCCTACGAGCAGTACTTC,CASSLTGTGPYEQYF
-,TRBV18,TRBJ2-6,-,TGTGCCAGCTCACCACGAGGAGGCGCCAACGTCCTGACTTTC,CASSPRGGANVLTF
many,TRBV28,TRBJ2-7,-,TGTGCCAGCAGTTTATTTCCAGGCTGGTCCTACGAGCAGTACTTC,CASSLFPGWSYEQYF
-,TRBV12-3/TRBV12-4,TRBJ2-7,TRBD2,TGTGCCAGCAGACCCGGGACTACCTACGAGCAGTACTTC,CASRPGTTYEQYF
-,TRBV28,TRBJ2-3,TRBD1,TGTGCCAGCAGTTTCACCGGGACAGGGGATCCAGATACGCAGTATTTT,CASSFTGTGDPDTQYF
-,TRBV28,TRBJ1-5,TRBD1,TGTGCCAGCATCTCCGGACAGGGCGATCAGCCCCAGCATTTT,CASISGQGDQPQHF
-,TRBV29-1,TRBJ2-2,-,TGCAGCGTTGACCGGGGATGGAACACCGGGGAGCTGTTTTTT,CSVDRGWNTGELFF
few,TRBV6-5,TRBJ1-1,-,TGTGCCAGCAGTTACTCAGGGACTTTTGTCGCTTTCTTT,CASSYSGTFVAFF
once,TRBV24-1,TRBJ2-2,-,TGTGCCACCCAGGGCAGGGTAGTGGGGGAGCTGTTTTTT,CATQGRVVGELFF
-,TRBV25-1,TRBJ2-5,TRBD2,TGTGCCAGCAGTCGCAGCGGGACGATACAAGAGACCCAGTACTTC,CASSRSGTIQETQYF
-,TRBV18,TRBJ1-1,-,TGTGCCAGCTCAGTAAGCCAGGGATACGGTGAAGCTTTCTTT,CASSVSQGYGEAFF
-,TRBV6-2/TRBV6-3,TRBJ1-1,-,TGTGCCAGCAGTTACTCGGACAGCTTGAACACTGAAGCTTTCTTT,CASSYSDSLNTEAFF
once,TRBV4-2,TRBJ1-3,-,TGTGCCAGCAGCTCCGGGGGGCTCGGAAACACCATATATTTT,CASSSGGLGNTIYF
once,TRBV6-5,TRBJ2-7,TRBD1,TGTGCCAGCAGTAGCACCGGGACAGGGTGGTACGAGCAGTACTTC,CASSSTGTGWYEQYF
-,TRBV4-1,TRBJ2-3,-,TGCGCCAGCAGCCTCTATGGCAGGGCGATTGATACGCAGTATTTT,CASSLYGRAIDTQYF
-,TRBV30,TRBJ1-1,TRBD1,TGTGCCTGGAGTCTCGGAGGGGGCAGAGGCACTGAAGCTTTCTTT,CAWSLGGGRGTEAFF
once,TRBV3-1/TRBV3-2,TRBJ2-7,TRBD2,TGTGCCAGCAGCCCCAGACTAGCGGGACCCTACGAGCAGTACTTC,CASSPRLAGPYEQYF
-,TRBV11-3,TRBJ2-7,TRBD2,TGTGCCAGCAGCATTAGCGGGAGCGGCTCCTACGAGCAGTACTTC,CASSISGSGSYEQYF
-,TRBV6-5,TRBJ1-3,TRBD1,TGTGCCAGCAGTTACACAGGGGATCTCGGGGCCATATATTTT,CASSYTGDLGAIYF
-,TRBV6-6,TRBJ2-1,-,TGTGCCAGCGCCCCTTCGTGGGCCAATGAGCAGTTCTTC,CASAPSWANEQFF
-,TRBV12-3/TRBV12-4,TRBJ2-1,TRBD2,TGTGCCAGCAGCCCGGGACTAGTTGCGTTCTTC,CASSPGLVAFF
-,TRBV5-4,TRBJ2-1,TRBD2,TGTGCCAGCAGCCAGGGACTAGCGGGACGGGATGAGCAGTTCTTC,CASSQGLAGRDEQFF
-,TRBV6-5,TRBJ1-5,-,TGTGCCAGCAGTTACTCGGTAGTTAGCAATCAGCCCCAGCATTTT,CASSYSVVSNQPQHF
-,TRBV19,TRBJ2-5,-,TGTGCCAGTAGTATAGTAGCGGTCGGAGTAAGAGTCCAAGAGACCCAGTACTTC,CASSIVAVGVRVQETQYF
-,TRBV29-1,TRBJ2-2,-,TGCAGCGTTGGACCGGCAGGGGGGTTCACCGGGGAGCTGTTTTTT,CSVGPAGGFTGELFF
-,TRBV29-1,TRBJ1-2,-,TGCAGCGTTGTTACGGGGGATGGCTACACCTTC,CSVVTGDGYTF
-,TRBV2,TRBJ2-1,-,TGTGCCAGCACTTTTACGCAGGGTTACAATGAGCAGTTCTTC,CASTFTQGYNEQFF
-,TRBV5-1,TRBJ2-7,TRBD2,TGCGCCAGCAGCGGTAAGTCATCGGGAGGCTCCTACGAGCAGTACTTC,CASSGKSSGGSYEQYF
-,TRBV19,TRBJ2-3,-,TGTGCCAGTAGTATGTGGCAGGATAGCACAGATACGCAGTATTTT,CASSMWQDSTDTQYF
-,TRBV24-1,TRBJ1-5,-,TGTGCCACCACGTCGGGGGGCAATCAGCCCCAGCATTTT,CATTSGGNQPQHF
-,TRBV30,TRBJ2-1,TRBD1,TGTGCCTGGAGTTATCCGGGACAGGGGGACAATGAGCAGTTCTTC,CAWSYPGQGDNEQFF
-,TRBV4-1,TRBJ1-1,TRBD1,TGCGCCAGCAGTCCCTCCGACAGGGTGAACACTGAAGCTTTCTTT,CASSPSDRVNTEAFF
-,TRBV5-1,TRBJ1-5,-,TGCGCCAGCAGCTTGGACGGGGTTAGCAATCAGCCCCAGCATTTT,CASSLDGVSNQPQHF
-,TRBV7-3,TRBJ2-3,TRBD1,TGTGCCAGCAGCTCCCTCGCCACGACAGGGAATACGCAGTATTTT,CASSSLATTGNTQYF
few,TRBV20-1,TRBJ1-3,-,TGCAGTGTTAGAGTAGGAAACACCATATATTTT,CSVRVGNTIYF